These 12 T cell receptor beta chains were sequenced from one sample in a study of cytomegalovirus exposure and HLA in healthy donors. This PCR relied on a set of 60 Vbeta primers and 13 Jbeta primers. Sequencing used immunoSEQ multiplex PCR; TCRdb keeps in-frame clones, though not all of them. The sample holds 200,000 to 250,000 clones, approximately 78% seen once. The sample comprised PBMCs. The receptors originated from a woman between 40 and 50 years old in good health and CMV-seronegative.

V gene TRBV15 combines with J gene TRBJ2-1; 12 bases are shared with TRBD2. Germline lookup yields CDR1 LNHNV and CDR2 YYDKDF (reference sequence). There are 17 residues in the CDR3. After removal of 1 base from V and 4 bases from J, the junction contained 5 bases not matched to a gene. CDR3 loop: CATSRGLAGVQYNEQFF. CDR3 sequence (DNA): TGTGCCACCAGCAGAGGACTAGCGGGAGTTCAATACAATGAGCAGTTCTTC. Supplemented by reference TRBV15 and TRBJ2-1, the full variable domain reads DAMVIQNPRYQVTQFGKPVTLSCSQTLNHNVMYWYQQKSSQAPKLLFHYYDKDFNNEADTPDNFQSRRPNTSFCFLDIRSPGLGDTAMYLCATSRGLAGVQYNEQFFGPGTRLTVL.

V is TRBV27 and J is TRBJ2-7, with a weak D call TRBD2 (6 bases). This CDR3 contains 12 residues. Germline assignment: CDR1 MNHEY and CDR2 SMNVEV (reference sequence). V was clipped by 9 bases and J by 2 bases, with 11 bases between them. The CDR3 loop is CASRDSPYEQYF. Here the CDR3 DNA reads TGTGCCAGTCGGGACTCTCCCTACGAGCAGTACTTC.

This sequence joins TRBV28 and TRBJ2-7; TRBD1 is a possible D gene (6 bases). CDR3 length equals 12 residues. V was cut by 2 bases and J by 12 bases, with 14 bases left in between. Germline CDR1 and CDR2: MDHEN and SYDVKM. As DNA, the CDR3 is TGTGCCAGCAGTTTAAGGGACAATCGTCCGTACTTC. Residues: CASSLRDNRPYF. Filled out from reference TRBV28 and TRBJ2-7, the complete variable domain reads DVKVTQSSRYLVKRTGEKVFLECVQDMDHENMFWYRQDPGLGLRLIYFSYDVKMKEKGDIPEGYSVSREKKERFSLILESASTNQTSMYLCASSLRDNRPYFGPGTRLTVT.

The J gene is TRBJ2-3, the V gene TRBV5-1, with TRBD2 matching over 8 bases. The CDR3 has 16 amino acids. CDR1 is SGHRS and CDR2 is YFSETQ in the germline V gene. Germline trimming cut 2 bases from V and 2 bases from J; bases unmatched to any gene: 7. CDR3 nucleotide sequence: TGCGCCAGCAGCTTCTCTAGCGGGTCCTACACAGATACGCAGTATTTT. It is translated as CASSFSSGSYTDTQYF.

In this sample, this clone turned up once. As DNA, the CDR3 is TGCGCCAGCAGGTCGGGACAGGGCTCCTACAATGAGCAGTTCTTC. As protein: CASRSGQGSYNEQFF. V is TRBV5-1 and J is TRBJ2-1, with 9 bases that match TRBD1. The trim removed 5 bases at V and 0 bases at J, leaving 3 bases unmatched. CDR3 length equals 15 residues. Per the germline V gene, CDR1 is SGHRS and CDR2 is YFSETQ.

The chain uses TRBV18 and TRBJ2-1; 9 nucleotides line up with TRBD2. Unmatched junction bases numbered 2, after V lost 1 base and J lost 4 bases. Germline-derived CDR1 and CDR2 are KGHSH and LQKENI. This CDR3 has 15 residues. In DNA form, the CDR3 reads TGTGCCAGCTCACCACAAACTAGCGGGTACAATGAGCAGTTCTTC. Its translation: CASSPQTSGYNEQFF.

CDR3 in DNA: TGTGCCAGCAGTTTAATGTCCAGGTTCCCGGACGAGCAGTACTTC. Translation gives CASSLMSRFPDEQYF. The gene calls are TRBV27 and TRBJ2-7; D unclear. This CDR3 is built from 15 residues. CDR1 and CDR2 from the germline V gene are MNHEY and SMNVEV (reference sequence). V lost 2 bases, J lost 5 bases, and 16 bases lay in between.

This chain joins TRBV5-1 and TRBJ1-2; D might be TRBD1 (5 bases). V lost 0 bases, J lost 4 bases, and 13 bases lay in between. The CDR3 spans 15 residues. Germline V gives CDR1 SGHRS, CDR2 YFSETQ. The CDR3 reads CASSLDLRDGYGYTF. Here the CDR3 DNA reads TGCGCCAGCAGCTTGGACCTCAGGGATGGCTATGGCTACACCTTC.

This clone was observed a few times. The CDR3 region is CASSLFIAGGPSTGELFF. The CDR3 DNA sequence: TGCGCCAGCAGCTTGTTTATTGCGGGAGGGCCTTCTACCGGGGAGCTGTTTTTT. This chain joins TRBV5-1 and TRBJ2-2, with TRBD2 matching over 9 bases. The V gene's germline CDR1 is SGHRS and CDR2 YFSETQ. V shed 1 base, J shed 5 bases, and the junction held 12 bases outside the gene matches. This CDR3 has 18 residues.

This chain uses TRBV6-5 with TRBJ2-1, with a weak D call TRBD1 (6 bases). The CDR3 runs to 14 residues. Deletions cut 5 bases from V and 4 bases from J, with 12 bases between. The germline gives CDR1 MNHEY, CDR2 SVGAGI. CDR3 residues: CASSPGQIYNEQFF. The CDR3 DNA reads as TGTGCCAGCAGTCCCGGACAGATATACAATGAGCAGTTCTTC.

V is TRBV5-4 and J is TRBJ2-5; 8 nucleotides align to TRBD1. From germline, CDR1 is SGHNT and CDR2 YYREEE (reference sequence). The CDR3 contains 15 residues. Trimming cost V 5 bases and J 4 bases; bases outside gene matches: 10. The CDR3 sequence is CASSPRTGGGETQYF. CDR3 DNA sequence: TGTGCCAGCAGTCCTCGAACAGGGGGAGGAGAGACCCAGTACTTC.

CDR3 in DNA: TGTGCCAGCAGAAACGACAGGGTCCAGCCCCAGCATTTT. Its protein is CASRNDRVQPQHF. V gene TRBV28 combines with J gene TRBJ1-5; 7 positions match TRBD1. V was pared by 6 bases and J by 7 bases, with 6 bases of the junction left unmatched. This CDR3 has 13 residues. CDR1 and CDR2 (germline): MDHEN, SYDVKM.